A single T cell receptor (beta chain) is shown here with its context. Trimming pared 3 bases from V and 4 bases from J, leaving 9 bases between. The CDR3 runs to 13 residues. Per germline, CDR1 SEHNR and CDR2 FQNEAQ (reference sequence). In the authors' workflow: Amplification of reference gene primers was used by the study to estimate nucleated cell counts. The data were produced by immunoSEQ multiplex PCR, yet TCRdb's version contains in-frame clones alone and is incomplete. V, J and clone size are those of that table, while D and trimming were read from the DNA. The sample holds hundreds of thousands of clones, 70% to 90% seen once. The sample comes from a study of blood T cell repertoires in COVID-19. In the study overall: The samples span acute and convalescent COVID-19 from the United States, Italy and Spain. T cells, B-cell-depleted T cells, or PBMCs provided the cDNA or gDNA that served as material.

The sample was peripheral blood. This clonotype was sampled from a woman aged 55-75 years with acute or convalescent COVID-19. This chain links TRBV7-9 with TRBJ1-2; D is uncertain. The CDR3 loop is CASSFGSSYGYTF. CDR3 nucleotides: TGTGCCAGCAGCTTCGGTTCCTCCTATGGCTACACCTTC.